This record concerns one T cell receptor (beta chain) sequence. The antigen is unknown. One junction end does not reproduce the germline sequence, and a read error may be involved. Co-extracted RNA and DNA came from roughly 20-30 mg of unsorted bulk tissue. Germline CDR1 and CDR2: MNHEY and SVGEGT. The CDR3 runs 15 residues. The entry originates in a study of tumor-infiltrating lymphocytes in primary liver carcinoma. Study-wide results and caveats: Less overlap was seen in tumor-adjacent and tumor-blood pairs than in tumor region pairs. Tumors and blood were compared for top-250-clone fraction, and tumors had the significantly higher value (p = 0.039).

The investigators made TCR beta cDNA from about 500 ng total RNA, using a constant-region primer. Amplification in three nested multiplex PCR rounds with slightly modified ARM-PCR gave rise to TCR beta libraries. Amplification in the first two PCR rounds was performed using TRBV1-TRBV30 forward primers and a C-beta reverse primer for approximately 10 cycles each. MiXCR, applied by TCRdb to the multiplex PCR reads, yields one record per CDR3 protein. Of 150,000 to 200,000 distinct CDR3 sequences listed, roughly 80% are singletons. This clonotype was sampled from a man in his forties or fifties with primary liver carcinoma and hepatitis B virus infection. The sequencing input was tumor tissue from primary liver carcinoma. The chain links TRBV6-2 or TRBV6-3 to TRBJ2-5; D is possibly TRBD1 (6 bases). The CDR3 loop is CTSSPEQGRQETQYF. In DNA, the CDR3 is TGTACCAGCAGTCCGGAACAGGGACGGCAAGAGACTCAGTACTTC.